A selection of T cell receptor beta chains follows, all from one sample in a study of breast tumors, draining lymph nodes, adjacent tissues. Each CDR3 protein gets one entry after TCRdb re-called the multiplex PCR reads with MiXCR. The sample records approximately 45,000 distinct CDR3 sequences, 23% being singletons. The specimen sequenced was breast tumor tissue. These receptors were obtained from a female donor with breast cancer. Some clones in this sample may be carry-over from other donors' samples. Both conserved end residues are part of each CDR3. The D gene is left open where the match is weak. Size is stated for part of the rows, as once, few or many counts, or as a class when the clone is expanded.

v_gene	j_gene	abundance	d_gene	CDR3nt	CDR3aa
TRBV7-2	TRBJ2-7	many	-	TGTGCCAGCAGCTTAGGGGGACCCAGCTCCTACGAGCAGTACTTC	CASSLGGPSSYEQYF
TRBV5-8	TRBJ2-3	few	TRBD2	TGTGCCAGCAGCGGCGGGACTAGCATCACAGATACGCAGTATTTT	CASSGGTSITDTQYF
TRBV19	TRBJ1-4	many	-	TGTGCCAGTAGTATAGCTGGGGTCGGGCTAGGTAATGAAAAACTGTTTTTT	CASSIAGVGLGNEKLFF
TRBV4-2	TRBJ1-5	many	TRBD1	TGTGCCAGCTCCGGGACAGGGGACAATCAGCCCCAGCATTTT	CASSGTGDNQPQHF
TRBV2	TRBJ2-7	many	-	TGTGCCAGCAGTGTGGAGGGCTACGAGCAGTACTTC	CASSVEGYEQYF
TRBV5-1	TRBJ2-2	many	-	TGCGCCAGCAGCTTGAGCCGGGCGTACACCGGGGAGCTGTTTTTT	CASSLSRAYTGELFF
TRBV6-6	TRBJ2-1	many	TRBD2	TGTGCCAGCAGTTACTCGCGCGGCCGGAGCGGGAGAGGGAATGAGCAGTTCTTC	CASSYSRGRSGRGNEQFF
TRBV7-2	TRBJ2-1	many	TRBD2	TGTGCCAGCAGCTTCTACAGCCTACGGACTAGCCATGAGCAGTTCTTC	CASSFYSLRTSHEQFF
TRBV9	TRBJ2-1	once	-	TGTGCCAGCAGCGCGGGGGGCCGCTACAATGAGCAGTTCTTC	CASSAGGRYNEQFF
TRBV2	TRBJ2-3	many	-	TGTGCCAGCAGTAGGGACCGAACTACGGATACGCAGTATTTT	CASSRDRTTDTQYF
TRBV3-1	TRBJ2-5	-	TRBD2	TGTGCCAGCAGCCCCCGTAGCGGGGGGGAAGAGACCCAGTACTTC	CASSPRSGGEETQYF
TRBV6-5	TRBJ2-7	many	-	TGTGCCAGCAGTTCCGGGGGATTTCTCGAGCAGTACTTC	CASSSGGFLEQYF
TRBV7-8	TRBJ2-5	medium-sized	-	TGTGCCAGCGGGGGCCGGGGGACCCAGTACTTC	CASGGRGTQYF
TRBV11-2	TRBJ2-2	many	-	TGTGCCAGCAGCTCAGGGGTCGCCGGGGAGCTGTTTTTT	CASSSGVAGELFF
TRBV4-1	TRBJ1-2	-	TRBD1	TGCGCCGGCAGCCAAGAAACGGGACAGGGCTATGACTACACCTTC	CAGSQETGQGYDYTF
TRBV12-3/TRBV12-4	TRBJ1-5	few	TRBD1	TGTGCCAGCAGTTGGACAGGGCCTCAGCCCCAGCATTTT	CASSWTGPQPQHF
TRBV20-1	TRBJ1-4	many	-	TGCAGTGCTAGAGGGCAGGGCGCGTTTTTT	CSARGQGAFF
TRBV20-1	TRBJ2-3	many	TRBD2	TGCAGTGCCATGGGACTAGCGGGGGGGCCTGCAGATACGCAGTATTTT	CSAMGLAGGPADTQYF
TRBV5-1	TRBJ2-5	-	-	TGCGCCAGCAGCTTGGCTCTAGGGGAAGAGACCCAGTACTTC	CASSLALGEETQYF
TRBV6-6	TRBJ2-5	-	-	TGTGCCAGCAGTTACTCGGAGGGGGGGACCCAGTACTTC	CASSYSEGGTQYF
TRBV6-4	TRBJ2-1	few	-	TGTGCCAGCAGTGACTCAGCAGGGGTCTACAATGAGCAGTTCTTC	CASSDSAGVYNEQFF
TRBV6-5	TRBJ1-6	many	TRBD1	TGTGCCAGCAGTTCAGGGGACAGACTTTATAATTCACCCCTCCACTTT	CASSSGDRLYNSPLHF
TRBV29-1	TRBJ1-2	medium-sized	-	TGCAGCGTTGAGGACGAGAAGCACTATGGCTACACCTTC	CSVEDEKHYGYTF
TRBV10-3	TRBJ1-6	many	-	TGTGCCATCAGTGAGTCGACGGGGTCACCCCTCCACTTT	CAISESTGSPLHF
TRBV7-3	TRBJ2-3	few	TRBD2	TGTGCCAGCAGCTTATCTCCTCGGGCGGGGGGGGTCACAGATACGCAGTATTTT	CASSLSPRAGGVTDTQYF
TRBV9	TRBJ2-1	many	TRBD1	TGTGCCAGCAGCGTAGCGGACAGGGCCAATGAGCAGTTCTTC	CASSVADRANEQFF
TRBV7-9	TRBJ1-1	-	TRBD1	TGTGCCAGCAGCTTCCACAGGGGTAATACTGAAGCTTTCTTT	CASSFHRGNTEAFF
TRBV10-2	TRBJ2-3	many	-	TGCGCCAGCAGGTTGGGGCTATCGGCGACAGATACGCAGTATTTT	CASRLGLSATDTQYF
TRBV5-1	TRBJ1-2	many	TRBD1	TGCGCCAGCAGCTTGGGTCAAGGACCAGGGGGTAACTATGGCTACACCTTC	CASSLGQGPGGNYGYTF